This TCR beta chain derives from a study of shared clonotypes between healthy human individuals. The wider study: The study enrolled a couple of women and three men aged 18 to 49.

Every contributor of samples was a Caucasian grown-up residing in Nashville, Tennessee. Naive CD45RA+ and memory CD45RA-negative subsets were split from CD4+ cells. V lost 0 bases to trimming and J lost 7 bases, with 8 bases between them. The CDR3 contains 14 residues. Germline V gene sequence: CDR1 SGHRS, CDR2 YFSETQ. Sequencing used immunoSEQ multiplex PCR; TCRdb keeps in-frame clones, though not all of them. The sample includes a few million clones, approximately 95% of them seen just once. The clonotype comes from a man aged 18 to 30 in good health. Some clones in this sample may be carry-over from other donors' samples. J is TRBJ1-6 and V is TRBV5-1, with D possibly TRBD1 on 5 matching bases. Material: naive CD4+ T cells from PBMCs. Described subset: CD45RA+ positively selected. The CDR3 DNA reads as TGCGCCAGCAGCTTGGCAGACAGAAATTCACCCCTCCACTTT. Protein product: CASSLADRNSPLHF.